This T cell receptor beta chain was retrieved from a study of regulatory T cells in long-lasting Graves disease. This clonotype occurred many times. No antigen is known for it. HTBI primers from iRepertoire and Arm-PCR of CDR3 regions yielded the TCR beta libraries. TCRdb used MiXCR to reprocess the multiplex PCR reads, holding one entry per CDR3 protein. The profile shows some 350,000 distinct CDR3 sequences, roughly 15% of them singletons. Broader study findings: Those with persistent disease had in common more public clonotypes (2,741) than new patients (roughly 1,000). Persistent disease favored TRBV28, TRBJ1-2 and TRBJ2-5.

Deletions cut 4 bases from V and 0 bases from J, with 15 bases between. CDR1 and CDR2 from the germline V gene are MNHEY and SVGEGT. The CDR3 is 16 amino acids. Documented time point: newly diagnosed GD, antithyroid drugs for less than 3 months. Preparation of the TCR library used RNA extracted from PBMCs. This sample was shared with a second study, whose subject was T cells in Graves' hyperthyroidism and ophthalmopathy.

The chain couples TRBV6-2 or TRBV6-3 to TRBJ2-5; D may match TRBD1 or TRBD2 (5 bases each). The sample was peripheral blood mononuclear cells (PBMCs), taken at new diagnosis, from a patient treated with antithyroid drugs. This TCR was recovered from a woman younger than 30 with Graves disease. The CDR3 reads CASSSSRTGHQETQYF. CDR3 in DNA: TGTGCCAGCAGTTCCAGTCGGACGGGACACCAAGAGACCCAGTACTTC.